This entry describes one T cell receptor (beta chain). The data originate from a study of control samples from healthy donors and cancer patients. Assay used: immunoSEQ multiplex PCR; TCRdb lists only in-frame clones, some missing. The sample consists of about 49,000 clones, roughly 85% of them appearing once. Between the trimmed V and J ends, which lost 7 bases and 0 bases, there was a span of 13 bases. The CDR3 runs to 15 residues. Germline V CDR1 and CDR2: SGHVS, FQNEAQ. Sample: PBMCs. The receptor was derived from a woman between 45 and 60 years old with lung cancer. This chain uses TRBV7-8 with TRBJ2-1; D not resolved. The CDR3 nucleotides read TGTGCCAGCAACGTGAACCCTTCCTCCTACAATGAGCAGTTCTTC. The encoded protein is CASNVNPSSYNEQFF.